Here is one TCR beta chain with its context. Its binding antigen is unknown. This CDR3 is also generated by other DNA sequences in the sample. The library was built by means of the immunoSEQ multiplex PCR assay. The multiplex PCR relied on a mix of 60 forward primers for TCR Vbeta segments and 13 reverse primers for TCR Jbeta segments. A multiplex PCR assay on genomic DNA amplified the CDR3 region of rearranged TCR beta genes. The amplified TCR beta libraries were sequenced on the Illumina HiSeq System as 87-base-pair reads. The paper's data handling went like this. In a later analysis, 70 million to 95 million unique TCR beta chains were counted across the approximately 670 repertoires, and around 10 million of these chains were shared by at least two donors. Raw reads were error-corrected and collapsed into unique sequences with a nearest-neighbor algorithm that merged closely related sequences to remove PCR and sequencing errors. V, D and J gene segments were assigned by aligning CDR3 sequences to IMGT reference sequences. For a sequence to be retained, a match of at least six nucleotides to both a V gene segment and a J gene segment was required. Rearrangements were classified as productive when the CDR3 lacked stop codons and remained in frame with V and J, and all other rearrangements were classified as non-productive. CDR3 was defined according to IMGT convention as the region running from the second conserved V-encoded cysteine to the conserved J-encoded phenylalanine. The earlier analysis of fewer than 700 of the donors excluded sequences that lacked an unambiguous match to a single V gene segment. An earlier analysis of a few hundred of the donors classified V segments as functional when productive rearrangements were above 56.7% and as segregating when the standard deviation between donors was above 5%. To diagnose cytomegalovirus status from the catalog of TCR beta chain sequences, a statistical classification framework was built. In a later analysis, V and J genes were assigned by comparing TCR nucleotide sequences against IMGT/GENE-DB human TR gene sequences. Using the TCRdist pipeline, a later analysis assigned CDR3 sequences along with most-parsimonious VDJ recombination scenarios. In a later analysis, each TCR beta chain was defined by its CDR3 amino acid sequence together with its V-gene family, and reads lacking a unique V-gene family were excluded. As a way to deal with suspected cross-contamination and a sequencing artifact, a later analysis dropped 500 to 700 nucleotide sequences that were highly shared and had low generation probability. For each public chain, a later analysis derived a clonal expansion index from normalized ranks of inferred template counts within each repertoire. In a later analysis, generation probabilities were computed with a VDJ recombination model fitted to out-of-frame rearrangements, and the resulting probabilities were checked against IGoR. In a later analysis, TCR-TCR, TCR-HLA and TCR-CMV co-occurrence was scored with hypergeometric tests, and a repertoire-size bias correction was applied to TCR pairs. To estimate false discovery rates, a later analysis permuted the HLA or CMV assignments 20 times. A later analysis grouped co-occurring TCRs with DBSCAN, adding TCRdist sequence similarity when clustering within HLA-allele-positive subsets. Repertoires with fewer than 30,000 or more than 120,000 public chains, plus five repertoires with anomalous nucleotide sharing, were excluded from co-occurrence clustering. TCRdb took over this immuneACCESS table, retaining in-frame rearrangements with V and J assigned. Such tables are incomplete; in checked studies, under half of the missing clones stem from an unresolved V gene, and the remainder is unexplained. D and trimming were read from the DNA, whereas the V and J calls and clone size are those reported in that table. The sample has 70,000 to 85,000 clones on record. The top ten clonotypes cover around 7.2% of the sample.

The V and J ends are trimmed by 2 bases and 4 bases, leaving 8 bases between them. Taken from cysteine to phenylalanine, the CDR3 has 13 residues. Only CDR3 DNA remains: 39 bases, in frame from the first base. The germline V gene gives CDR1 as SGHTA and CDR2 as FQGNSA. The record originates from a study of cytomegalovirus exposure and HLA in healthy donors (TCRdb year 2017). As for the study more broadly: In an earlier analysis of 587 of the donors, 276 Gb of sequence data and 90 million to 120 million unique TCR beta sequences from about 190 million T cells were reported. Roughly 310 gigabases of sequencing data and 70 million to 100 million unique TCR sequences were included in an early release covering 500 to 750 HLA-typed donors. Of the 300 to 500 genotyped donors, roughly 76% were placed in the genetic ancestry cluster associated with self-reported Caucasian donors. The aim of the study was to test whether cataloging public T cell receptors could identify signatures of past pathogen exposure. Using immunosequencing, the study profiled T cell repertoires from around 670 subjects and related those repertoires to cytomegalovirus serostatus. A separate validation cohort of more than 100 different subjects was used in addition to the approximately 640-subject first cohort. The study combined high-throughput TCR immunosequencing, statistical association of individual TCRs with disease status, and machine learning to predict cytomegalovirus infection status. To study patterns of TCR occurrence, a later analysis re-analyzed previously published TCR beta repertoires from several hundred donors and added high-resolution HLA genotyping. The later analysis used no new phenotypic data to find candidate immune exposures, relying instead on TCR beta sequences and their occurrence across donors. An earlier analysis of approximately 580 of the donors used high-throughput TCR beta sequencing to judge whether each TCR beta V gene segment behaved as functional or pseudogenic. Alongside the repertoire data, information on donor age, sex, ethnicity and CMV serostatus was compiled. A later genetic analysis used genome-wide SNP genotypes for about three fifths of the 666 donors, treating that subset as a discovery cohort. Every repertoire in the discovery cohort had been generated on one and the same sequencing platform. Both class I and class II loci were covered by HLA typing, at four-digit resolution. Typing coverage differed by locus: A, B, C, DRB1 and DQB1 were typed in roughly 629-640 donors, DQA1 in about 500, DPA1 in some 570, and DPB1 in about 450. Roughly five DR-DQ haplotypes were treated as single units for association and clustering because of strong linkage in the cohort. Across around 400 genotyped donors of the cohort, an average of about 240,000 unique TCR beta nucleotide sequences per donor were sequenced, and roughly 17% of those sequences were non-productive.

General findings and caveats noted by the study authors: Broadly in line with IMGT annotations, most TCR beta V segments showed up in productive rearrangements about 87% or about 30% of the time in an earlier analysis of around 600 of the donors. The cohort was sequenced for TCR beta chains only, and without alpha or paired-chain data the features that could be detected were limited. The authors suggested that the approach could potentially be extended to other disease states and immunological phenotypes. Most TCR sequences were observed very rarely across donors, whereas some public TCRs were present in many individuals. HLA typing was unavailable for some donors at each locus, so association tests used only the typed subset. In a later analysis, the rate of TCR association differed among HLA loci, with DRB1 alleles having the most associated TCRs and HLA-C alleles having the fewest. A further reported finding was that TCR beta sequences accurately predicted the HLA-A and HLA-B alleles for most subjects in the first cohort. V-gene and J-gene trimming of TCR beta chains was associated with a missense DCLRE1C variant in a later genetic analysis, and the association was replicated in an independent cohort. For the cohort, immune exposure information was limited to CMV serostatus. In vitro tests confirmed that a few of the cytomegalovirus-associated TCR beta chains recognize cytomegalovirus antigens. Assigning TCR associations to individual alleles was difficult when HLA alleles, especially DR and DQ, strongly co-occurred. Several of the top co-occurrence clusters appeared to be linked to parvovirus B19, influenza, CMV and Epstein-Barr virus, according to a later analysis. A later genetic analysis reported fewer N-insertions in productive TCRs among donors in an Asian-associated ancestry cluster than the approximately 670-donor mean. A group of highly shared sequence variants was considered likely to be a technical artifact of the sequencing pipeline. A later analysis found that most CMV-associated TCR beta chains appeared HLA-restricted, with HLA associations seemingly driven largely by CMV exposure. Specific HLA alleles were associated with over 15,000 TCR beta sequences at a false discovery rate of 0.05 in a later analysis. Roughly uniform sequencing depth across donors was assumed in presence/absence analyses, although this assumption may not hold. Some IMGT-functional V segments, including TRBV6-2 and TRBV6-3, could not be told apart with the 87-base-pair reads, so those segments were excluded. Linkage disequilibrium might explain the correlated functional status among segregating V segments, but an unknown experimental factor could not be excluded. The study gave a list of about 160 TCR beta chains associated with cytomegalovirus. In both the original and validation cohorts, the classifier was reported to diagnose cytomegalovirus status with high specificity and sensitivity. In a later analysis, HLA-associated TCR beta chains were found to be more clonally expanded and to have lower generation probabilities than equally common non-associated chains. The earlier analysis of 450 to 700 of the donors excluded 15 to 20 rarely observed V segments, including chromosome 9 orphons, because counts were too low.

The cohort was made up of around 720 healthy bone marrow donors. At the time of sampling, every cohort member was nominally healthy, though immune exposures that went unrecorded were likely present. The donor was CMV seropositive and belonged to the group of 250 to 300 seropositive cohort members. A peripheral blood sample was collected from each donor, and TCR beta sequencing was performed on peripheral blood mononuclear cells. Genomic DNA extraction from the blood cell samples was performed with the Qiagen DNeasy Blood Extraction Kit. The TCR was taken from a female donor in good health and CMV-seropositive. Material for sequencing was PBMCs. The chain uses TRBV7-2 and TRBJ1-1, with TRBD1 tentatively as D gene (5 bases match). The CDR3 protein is CASSLSQGTEAFF. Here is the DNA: TGTGCCAGCAGCTTATCGCAGGGCACTGAAGCTTTCTTT.